The following is a TCR beta chain sequence with its context. What it binds is not known. Time point indicated: week 47, end of study. In every dose of vaccine, 300 ug of mutant IDH1 20-mer peptide was given alongside topical imiquimod. New WHO grade 3 or 4 astrocytomas that were IDH1-mutant and ATRX-lost occurred in the donors. Trimming shortened V by 2 bases and J by 7 bases, and 6 bases separated the two germline ends. Looked up from germline, CDR1 is LNHDA and CDR2 is SQIVND (reference sequence). The CDR3 is made up of 12 amino acids. These data belong to a study of a mutant IDH1 vaccine in newly diagnosed glioma. Study-level information: Males made up approximately 60% and females about 40% of treated patients, whose mean age was approximately 44 years.

Method: immunoSEQ multiplex PCR; TCRdb's copy keeps in-frame clones and lacks some. Here the sample spans fewer than 95,000 clones, roughly 77% being singletons. The receptor's source is a man aged 40-55 years with glioma. This chain links TRBV19 with TRBJ1-5; D is undetermined. The specimen comprised PBMCs, sampled from a glioma patient whose treatment included an IDH1 peptide vaccine. The CDR3 DNA follows: TGTGCCAGTAGTATAACCTTCCAGCCCCAGCATTTT. Translation: CASSITFQPQHF.